The rows below give T cell receptor beta chains drawn from one sample of a study of cytomegalovirus exposure and HLA in healthy donors. Method: immunoSEQ multiplex PCR; TCRdb's copy keeps in-frame clones and lacks some. The table shows about 140,000 clones, with 75% occurring only once. The sequencing input was PBMCs. All receptors come from a man aged 18 to 29 in good health and CMV-seropositive. The CDR3 runs from the conserved cysteine through the conserved F or W. The order of the fields is D gene, V gene, clone size, J gene, CDR3 DNA, CDR3 protein. The D gene is left open where the match is weak. Clone sizes are given selectively: once, few, many, or a class where the clone is expanded.

d_gene: .
v_gene: TRBV30
abundance: .
j_gene: TRBJ2-1
CDR3nt: TGTGCCTGGAGTGTACCTAGAGGTTACAATGAGCAGTTCTTC
CDR3aa: CAWSVPRGYNEQFF

d_gene: .
v_gene: TRBV4-1
abundance: few
j_gene: TRBJ1-4
CDR3nt: TGCGCCAGCAGCCCAGGACAGCATAATGAAAAACTGTTTTTT
CDR3aa: CASSPGQHNEKLFF

d_gene: .
v_gene: TRBV20-1
abundance: .
j_gene: TRBJ2-5
CDR3nt: TGCAGTGCTCTTTACCAAGAGACCCAGTACTTC
CDR3aa: CSALYQETQYF

d_gene: .
v_gene: TRBV14
abundance: .
j_gene: TRBJ2-7
CDR3nt: TGTGCCAGCAGCCAAAGAGAGAGCTCCTACGAGCAGTACTTC
CDR3aa: CASSQRESSYEQYF

d_gene: .
v_gene: TRBV28
abundance: .
j_gene: TRBJ2-1
CDR3nt: TGTGCCAGCAGTTCCAAGAGTCCAGGAAGATACAATGAGCAGTTCTTC
CDR3aa: CASSSKSPGRYNEQFF

d_gene: TRBD1
v_gene: TRBV4-1
abundance: .
j_gene: TRBJ2-1
CDR3nt: TGCGCCAGCAGCCCCTATCACAGGGGAAGCGACAATGAGCAGTTCTTC
CDR3aa: CASSPYHRGSDNEQFF

d_gene: TRBD1
v_gene: TRBV7-2
abundance: .
j_gene: TRBJ1-5
CDR3nt: TGTGCCAGCAGCTATCTGACAGGGATCCAGCCCCAGCATTTT
CDR3aa: CASSYLTGIQPQHF

d_gene: TRBD1
v_gene: TRBV29-1
abundance: few
j_gene: TRBJ2-1
CDR3nt: TGCAGCCCCTGGGTCGGGACAGCTAGCCCCAAGTTTCTAAATGAGCAGTTCTTC
CDR3aa: CSPWVGTASPKFLNEQFF

d_gene: TRBD1
v_gene: TRBV5-4
abundance: .
j_gene: TRBJ1-1
CDR3nt: TGTGCCAGCAGCCCAACTGGGACAGGGTCGGTTGAAGCTTTCTTT
CDR3aa: CASSPTGTGSVEAFF

d_gene: .
v_gene: TRBV2
abundance: .
j_gene: TRBJ2-3
CDR3nt: TGTGCCAGCATATACGGTGGGAGCTCCAGTGGTACGCAGTATTTT
CDR3aa: CASIYGGSSSGTQYF

d_gene: .
v_gene: TRBV2
abundance: few
j_gene: TRBJ1-5
CDR3nt: TGTGCCAGCAGTGATTACCGGGTCATAAGCAATCAGCCCCAGCATTTT
CDR3aa: CASSDYRVISNQPQHF

d_gene: TRBD2
v_gene: TRBV5-1
abundance: .
j_gene: TRBJ2-5
CDR3nt: TGCGCCAGCAGCCCCCCGACTAGCGGCCAAGAGACCCAGTACTTC
CDR3aa: CASSPPTSGQETQYF

d_gene: .
v_gene: TRBV6-6
abundance: .
j_gene: TRBJ2-2
CDR3nt: TGTGCCAGCAGTTTCCCTACTAAGAACACCGGGGAGCTGTTTTTT
CDR3aa: CASSFPTKNTGELFF

d_gene: TRBD1
v_gene: TRBV28
abundance: .
j_gene: TRBJ1-5
CDR3nt: TGTGCCAGCAGCTTAGGGGGCGGCAATCAGCCCCAGCATTTT
CDR3aa: CASSLGGGNQPQHF

d_gene: TRBD2
v_gene: TRBV4-1
abundance: few
j_gene: TRBJ2-1
CDR3nt: TGCGCCAGCAGCCCCGGACTAGCTGATGAGCAGTTCTTC
CDR3aa: CASSPGLADEQFF

d_gene: .
v_gene: TRBV15
abundance: .
j_gene: TRBJ1-5
CDR3nt: TGTGCCACCAGCCGCCGGGACGGCGGGGCGGCCCAGCATTTT
CDR3aa: CATSRRDGGAAQHF

d_gene: .
v_gene: TRBV10-1
abundance: .
j_gene: TRBJ2-7
CDR3nt: TGCGCCAGCAGTGATAGGGGCTACGAGCAGTACTTC
CDR3aa: CASSDRGYEQYF

d_gene: TRBD2
v_gene: TRBV18
abundance: .
j_gene: TRBJ2-5
CDR3nt: TGTCCCAGCTCACCAACTAGCGGGAGCCGGGAGACCCAGTACTTC
CDR3aa: CPSSPTSGSRETQYF

d_gene: .
v_gene: TRBV19
abundance: .
j_gene: TRBJ2-2
CDR3nt: TGTGCCAGTAGTCCGCGCGGAGAATCGGGCACCGGGGAGCTGTTTTTT
CDR3aa: CASSPRGESGTGELFF

d_gene: .
v_gene: TRBV30
abundance: .
j_gene: TRBJ2-2
CDR3nt: TGTGCCTGGTCATCAGGCCAGGGTAATACCGGGGAGCTGTTTTTT
CDR3aa: CAWSSGQGNTGELFF

d_gene: TRBD2
v_gene: TRBV7-3
abundance: once
j_gene: TRBJ2-1
CDR3nt: TGTGCCAGCAGCTTAACGGGACTAGCGGTATACAATGAGCAGTTCTTC
CDR3aa: CASSLTGLAVYNEQFF

d_gene: .
v_gene: TRBV29-1
abundance: .
j_gene: TRBJ2-7
CDR3nt: TGCAGCGTTGGAGACCGCGGCCACGAGCAGTACTTC
CDR3aa: CSVGDRGHEQYF

d_gene: .
v_gene: TRBV6-5
abundance: .
j_gene: TRBJ2-7
CDR3nt: TGTGCCAGCAGTTACACCCTGGGGGGATCCTACGAGCAGTACTTC
CDR3aa: CASSYTLGGSYEQYF

d_gene: .
v_gene: TRBV20-1
abundance: .
j_gene: TRBJ2-7
CDR3nt: TGCAGTGCTTCTAGATCCTACGAGCAGTACTTC
CDR3aa: CSASRSYEQYF

d_gene: .
v_gene: TRBV7-2
abundance: .
j_gene: TRBJ2-7
CDR3nt: TGTGCCAGCAGCTTAGCAGGAGACTACGAGCAGTACTTC
CDR3aa: CASSLAGDYEQYF

d_gene: TRBD1
v_gene: TRBV4-1
abundance: .
j_gene: TRBJ2-2
CDR3nt: TGCGCCAGCAGCCGGCCCGGACAGGGGAACACCGGGGAGCTGTTTTTT
CDR3aa: CASSRPGQGNTGELFF

d_gene: TRBD1
v_gene: TRBV5-5
abundance: .
j_gene: TRBJ2-7
CDR3nt: TGTGCCAGCAGCTTCCCGACAGGGATGGGTGAGGAGCAGTACTTC
CDR3aa: CASSFPTGMGEEQYF

d_gene: TRBD2
v_gene: TRBV19
abundance: .
j_gene: TRBJ2-1
CDR3nt: TGTGCCAGTAGTATGAAGACTAGCGGGAGGACGGGGTGGAGTCATGGGCAGTTCTTC
CDR3aa: CASSMKTSGRTGWSHGQFF